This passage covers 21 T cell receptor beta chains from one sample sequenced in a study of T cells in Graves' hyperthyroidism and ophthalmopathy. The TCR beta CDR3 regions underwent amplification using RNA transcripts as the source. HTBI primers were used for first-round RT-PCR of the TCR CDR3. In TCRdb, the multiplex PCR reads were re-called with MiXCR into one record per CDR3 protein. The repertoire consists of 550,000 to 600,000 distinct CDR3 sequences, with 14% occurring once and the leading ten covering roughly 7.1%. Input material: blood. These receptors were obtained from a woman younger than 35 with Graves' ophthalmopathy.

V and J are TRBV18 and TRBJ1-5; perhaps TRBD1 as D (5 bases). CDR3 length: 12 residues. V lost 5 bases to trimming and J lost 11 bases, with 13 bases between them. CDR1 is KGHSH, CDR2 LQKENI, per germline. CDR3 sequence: CASSTDQGTQHF. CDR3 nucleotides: TGTGCCAGCTCAACCGATCAGGGTACCCAGCATTTT.

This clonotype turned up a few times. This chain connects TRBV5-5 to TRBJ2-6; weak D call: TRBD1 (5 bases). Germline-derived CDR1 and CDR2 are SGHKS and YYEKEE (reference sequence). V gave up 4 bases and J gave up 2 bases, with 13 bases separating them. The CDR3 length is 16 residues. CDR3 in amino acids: CASSLRAGPGANVLTF. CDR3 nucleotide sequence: TGTGCCAGCAGCCTTAGGGCAGGGCCTGGGGCCAACGTCCTGACTTTC.

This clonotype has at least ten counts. Here the CDR3 DNA reads TGTGCCAGCTCACCACCGTGGGGATGGGTAGCTTTCTTT. Translation: CASSPPWGWVAFF. V is TRBV18 and J is TRBJ1-1; no definite D call. Per germline, CDR1 KGHSH and CDR2 LQKENI. V lost 0 bases and J 10 bases, leaving 12 bases between the germline ends. This CDR3 has 13 amino acids.

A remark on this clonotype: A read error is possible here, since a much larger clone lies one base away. CDR3: CDSSLAGLTSTDTQYF. The CDR3 nucleotides read TGTGACAGCAGCCTAGCCGGGCTTACTAGCACAGATACGCAGTATTTT. The chain uses TRBV11-2 and TRBJ2-3; D is perhaps TRBD2 (5 bases). The germline V gene has CDR1 SGHAT and CDR2 FQNNGV. The CDR3 consists of 16 residues.

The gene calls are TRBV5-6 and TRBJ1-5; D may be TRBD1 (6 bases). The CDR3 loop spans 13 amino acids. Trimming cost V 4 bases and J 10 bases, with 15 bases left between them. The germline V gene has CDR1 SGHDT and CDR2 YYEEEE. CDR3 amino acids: CASSVEGGIPQHF. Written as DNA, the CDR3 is TGTGCCAGCAGCGTAGAGGGGGGGATCCCCCAGCATTTT. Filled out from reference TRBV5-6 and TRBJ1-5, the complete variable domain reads DAGVTQSPTHLIKTRGQQVTLRCSPKSGHDTVSWYQQALGQGPQFIFQYYEEEERQRGNFPDRFSGHQFPNYSSELNVNALLLGDSALYLCASSVEGGIPQHFGDGTRLSIL.

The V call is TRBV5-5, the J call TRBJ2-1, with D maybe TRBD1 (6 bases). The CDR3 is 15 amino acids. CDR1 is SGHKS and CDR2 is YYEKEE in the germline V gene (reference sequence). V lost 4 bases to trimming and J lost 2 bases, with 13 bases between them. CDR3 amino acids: CASSTSGVTYNEQFF. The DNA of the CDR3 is TGTGCCAGCAGCACCTCAGGGGTTACCTACAATGAGCAGTTCTTC.

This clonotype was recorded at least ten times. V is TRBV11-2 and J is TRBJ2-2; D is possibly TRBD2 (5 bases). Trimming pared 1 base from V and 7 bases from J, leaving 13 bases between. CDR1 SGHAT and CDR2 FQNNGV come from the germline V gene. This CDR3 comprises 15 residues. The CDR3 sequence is CASSLVGAEGGELFF. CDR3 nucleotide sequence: TGTGCCAGCAGCTTAGTGGGAGCAGAAGGCGGGGAGCTGTTTTTT.

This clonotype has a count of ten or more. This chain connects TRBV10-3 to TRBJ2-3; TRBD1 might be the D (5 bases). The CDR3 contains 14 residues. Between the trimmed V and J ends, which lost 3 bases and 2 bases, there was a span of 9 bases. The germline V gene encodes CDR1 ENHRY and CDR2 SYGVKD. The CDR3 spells CAISESTVTDTQYF. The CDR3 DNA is TGTGCCATCAGTGAATCGACAGTCACAGATACGCAGTATTTT.

The CDR3, as DNA: TGTGCCACCACACTAGAAGCTTTCTTT. Translation gives CATTLEAFF. The chain uses TRBV19 and TRBJ1-1; D gene ambiguous. Germline V lookup: CDR1 LNHDA, CDR2 SQIVND (reference sequence). The length of the CDR3 is 9 residues. Trimming left V 10 bases short and J 8 bases short, with 8 bases between.

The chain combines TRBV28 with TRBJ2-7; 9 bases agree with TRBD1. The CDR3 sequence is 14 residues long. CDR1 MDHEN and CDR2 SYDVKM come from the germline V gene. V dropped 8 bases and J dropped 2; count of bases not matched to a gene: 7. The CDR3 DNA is TGTGCCAGCGCTCGTAGGGACAGGGCCTACGAGCAGTACTTC. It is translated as CASARRDRAYEQYF. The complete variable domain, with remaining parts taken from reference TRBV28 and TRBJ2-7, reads DVKVTQSSRYLVKRTGEKVFLECVQDMDHENMFWYRQDPGLGLRLIYFSYDVKMKEKGDIPEGYSVSREKKERFSLILESASTNQTSMYLCASARRDRAYEQYFGPGTRLTVT.

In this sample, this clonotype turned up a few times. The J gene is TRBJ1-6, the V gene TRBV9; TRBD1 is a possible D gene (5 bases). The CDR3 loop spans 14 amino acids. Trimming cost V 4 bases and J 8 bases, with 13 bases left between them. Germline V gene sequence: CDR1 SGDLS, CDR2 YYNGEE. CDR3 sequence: CASSPGGTDSPLHF. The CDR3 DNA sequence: TGTGCCAGCAGCCCGGGGGGAACGGATTCACCCCTCCACTTT.

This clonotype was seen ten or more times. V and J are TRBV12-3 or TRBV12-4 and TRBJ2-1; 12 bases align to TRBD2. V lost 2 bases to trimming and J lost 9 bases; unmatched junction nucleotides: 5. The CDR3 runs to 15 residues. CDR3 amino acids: CASSLLAGGPFEQFF. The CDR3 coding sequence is TGTGCCAGCAGTTTACTAGCGGGAGGGCCGTTTGAGCAGTTCTTC.

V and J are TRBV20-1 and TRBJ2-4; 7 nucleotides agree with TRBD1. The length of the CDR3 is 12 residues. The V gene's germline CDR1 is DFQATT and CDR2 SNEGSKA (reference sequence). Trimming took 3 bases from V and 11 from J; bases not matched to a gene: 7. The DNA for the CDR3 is TGCAGTGCTAGTGACAGGGTGGGTCTTCAGTACTTC. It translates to CSASDRVGLQYF.

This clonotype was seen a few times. CDR3 protein: CASSPLTGNTGELFF. Here the CDR3 DNA reads TGTGCCAGCAGCCCCTTGACAGGGAACACCGGGGAGCTGTTTTTT. The V gene is TRBV3-1, the J gene TRBJ2-2, with D perhaps TRBD1 (6 bases). Germline V gene lookup returns CDR1 LGHDT and CDR2 YNNKEL (reference sequence). Trimming pared 4 bases from V and 1 base from J, leaving 10 bases between. CDR3 length: 15 amino acids.

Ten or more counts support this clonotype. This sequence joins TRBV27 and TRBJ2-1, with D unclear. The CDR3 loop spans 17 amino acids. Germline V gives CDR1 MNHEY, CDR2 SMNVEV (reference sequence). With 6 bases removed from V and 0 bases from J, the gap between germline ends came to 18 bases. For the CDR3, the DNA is TGTGCCAGCAGATCTCTACCCGTAACAAGCTCCTACAATGAGCAGTTCTTC. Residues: CASRSLPVTSSYNEQFF.

The chain's CDR3 is CASSVYGGSQFF. The CDR3 DNA sequence: TGTGCCAGCAGCGTATATGGCGGGAGTCAGTTCTTC. The chain employs TRBV9 and TRBJ2-1; 7 nucleotides match TRBD2. Trimming removed 1 base from V and 13 bases from J; junction bases left unmatched: 5. The CDR3 is 12 residues long. CDR1 SGDLS and CDR2 YYNGEE come from the germline V gene.

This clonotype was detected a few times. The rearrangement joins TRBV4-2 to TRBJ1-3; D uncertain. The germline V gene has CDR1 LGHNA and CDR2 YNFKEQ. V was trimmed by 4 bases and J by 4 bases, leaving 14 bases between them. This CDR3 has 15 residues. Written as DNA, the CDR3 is TGTGCCAGCAGCCTTACAGTAACAGACGGAAACACCATATATTTT. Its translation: CASSLTVTDGNTIYF.

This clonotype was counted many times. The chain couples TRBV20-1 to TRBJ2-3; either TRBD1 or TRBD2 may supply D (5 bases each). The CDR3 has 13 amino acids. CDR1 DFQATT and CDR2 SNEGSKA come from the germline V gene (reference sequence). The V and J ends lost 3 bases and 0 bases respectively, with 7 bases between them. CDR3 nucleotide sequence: TGCAGTGCTAGCCGGGACAGCACAGATACGCAGTATTTT. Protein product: CSASRDSTDTQYF.

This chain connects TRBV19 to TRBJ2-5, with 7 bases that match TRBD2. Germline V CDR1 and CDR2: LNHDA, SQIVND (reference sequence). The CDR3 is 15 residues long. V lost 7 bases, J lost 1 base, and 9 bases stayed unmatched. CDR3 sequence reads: CASKWRESPQETQYF. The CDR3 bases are TGTGCCAGTAAGTGGCGGGAGAGTCCCCAAGAGACCCAGTACTTC.

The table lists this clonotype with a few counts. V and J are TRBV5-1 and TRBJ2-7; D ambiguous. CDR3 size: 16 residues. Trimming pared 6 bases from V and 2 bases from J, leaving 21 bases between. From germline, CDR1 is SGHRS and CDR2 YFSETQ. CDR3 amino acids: CASTHGRREATYEQYF. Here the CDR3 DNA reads TGCGCCAGCACCCATGGACGCCGAGAAGCGACCTACGAGCAGTACTTC.

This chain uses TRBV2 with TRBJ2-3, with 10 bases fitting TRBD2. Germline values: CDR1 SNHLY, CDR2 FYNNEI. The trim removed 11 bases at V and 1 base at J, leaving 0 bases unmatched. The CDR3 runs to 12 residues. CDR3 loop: CAGLAGTDTQYF. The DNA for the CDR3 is TGTGCCGGACTAGCGGGCACAGATACGCAGTATTTT. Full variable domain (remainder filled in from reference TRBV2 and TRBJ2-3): EPEVTQTPSHQVTQMGQEVILRCVPISNHLYFYWYRQILGQKVEFLVSFYNNEISEKSEIFDDQFSVERPDGSNFTLKIRSTKLEDSAMYFCAGLAGTDTQYFGPGTRLTVL.